This T cell receptor (beta chain) is drawn from a study of beta chain features in type 1 diabetes. Sequencing targeted expressed TCRB transcripts, as all isolated RNA had been reverse transcribed. Here immunoSEQ multiplex PCR was the method, and the copy in TCRdb shows in-frame clones only, minus some. The sample consists of about 410,000 clones, about 15% of them appearing once. As regards this clone: The antigen is unknown.

The V gene's germline CDR1 is SGHTA and CDR2 FQGNSA. The V gene end was trimmed by 2 bases and the J gene end by 6 bases; junction bases not matched to a gene: 8. CDR3 size: 16 residues. Overall study findings and caveats: The influence of HLA type on TCRB rearrangement stayed undetermined. Compared with healthy donors, patients appeared to share more similar naive, central memory and regulatory TCRB repertoires.

The V gene is TRBV7-2, the J gene TRBJ2-1; 9 bases align to TRBD2. Input material: naive CD4+ T cells from blood. The sequence was collected from a man younger than 40 in good health. The CDR3 loop is CASSLLWTSVGNEQFF. Written as DNA, the CDR3 is TGTGCCAGCAGCTTACTGTGGACTAGCGTAGGCAATGAGCAGTTCTTC.